This TCR beta chain was recovered during a study of T-cell reconstitution after alpha-beta-depleted transplantation in children. In this sample, this clonotype turned up many times. This sample's TCRbeta library carried unique molecular identifier barcodes. TCRdb fed the PCR reads into MiXCR, producing one record per CDR3 protein. The table has hundreds of thousands of distinct CDR3 sequences, 12% seen once. Here the sequenced sample was PBMCs from the stem cell graft donor, taken from the stem cell graft. This receptor was identified in a human donor who donated a stem cell graft to a child with acute lymphoblastic leukemia.

CDR3 sequence reads: CSVDSGLSGAFTQYF. In nucleotides, the CDR3 is TGCAGCGTTGACTCCGGCCTGTCCGGGGCGTTTACGCAGTATTTT. The rearrangement uses TRBV29-1 and TRBJ2-3; D is tentatively TRBD1 or TRBD2 (5 bases each). V gave up 3 bases and J gave up 8 bases, with 21 bases separating them. CDR3 length: 15 amino acids. Germline-derived CDR1 and CDR2 are SQVTM and ANQGSEA.